The source of this T cell receptor (beta chain) is a study of T cells in localized non-small cell lung cancer. General study findings and limits: Exceeding tumor, uninvolved adjacent lung had the highest T cell clonality. Appearances in adjacent lung were noted for a median approximately 58 of the top 100 tumor clones. Overall survival was longer when the density of T cells in the blood was higher.

The method was immunoSEQ multiplex PCR; TCRdb's version includes in-frame clones alone and lacks a portion of them. The table has tens of thousands of clones, 84% seen once. The germline V gene has CDR1 SGHKS and CDR2 YYEKEE (reference sequence). This CDR3 comprises 13 residues. V was trimmed by 2 bases and J by 5 bases, leaving 8 bases between them. This clone is medium-sized in the sample. Its cognate antigen is unknown. Sequencing was performed on peripheral blood, taken before any cancer treatment. V and J are TRBV5-5 and TRBJ1-5; a weak D match, TRBD1 (6 bases). This TCR derives from a female donor over 55 with stage I lung adenocarcinoma. The CDR3 region has the DNA TGTGCCAGCAGCTTAACAGGGCATCAGCCCCAGCATTTT. Its protein is CASSLTGHQPQHF.